Listed below are T cell receptor beta chains from one sample, sequenced in a study of OX40 agonist ivuxolimab in advanced cancers. Only in-frame clones appear in the TCRdb table, and some are missing; sequencing was by immunoSEQ multiplex PCR. The data hold some 82,000 clones, with around 88% observed a single time. Sequences were derived from CD4+ or CD8+ T cells sorted from blood, sampled in a trial of the OX40 agonist ivuxolimab. The source is an adult with an advanced solid tumor such as melanoma, head and neck, liver or kidney cancer. Each CDR3 is given with its conserved first and last residue. The D gene is left open where the match is weak. Expanded clones are given a class, and other clones once, few, many or no size at all.

j_call clone_size v_call d_call cdr3_aa cdr3_nt
TRBJ1-4 . TRBV11-3 . CASSSSVGEESEKLFF TGTGCCAGCAGCTCAAGCGTCGGGGAGGAGAGTGAAAAACTGTTTTTT
TRBJ2-1 once TRBV7-3 . CASSLGPHNEQFF TGTGCCAGCAGCTTAGGGCCCCACAATGAGCAGTTCTTC
TRBJ2-4 . TRBV7-2 TRBD2 CASSTPSSGRSIQYF TGTGCCAGCAGCACCCCCAGTAGCGGGAGGAGCATTCAGTACTTC
TRBJ2-2 . TRBV5-1 TRBD1 CASSLGQGVTGELFF TGCGCCAGCAGCTTGGGACAGGGGGTCACCGGGGAGCTGTTTTTT
TRBJ1-1 . TRBV20-1 . CSARAYTEAFF TGCAGTGCTAGAGCCTACACTGAAGCTTTCTTT
TRBJ1-4 . TRBV2 TRBD1 CASTLTPGTGGEKLFF TGTGCCAGCACCCTAACACCCGGGACAGGGGGTGAAAAACTGTTTTTT
TRBJ2-7 . TRBV6-6 . CASSYSRQGSSYEQYF TGTGCCAGCAGTTACTCAAGGCAGGGCAGCTCCTACGAGCAGTACTTC
TRBJ2-1 . TRBV7-6 . CASSAFSGTGTGEQFF TGTGCCAGCAGCGCTTTTAGCGGGACAGGGACTGGGGAGCAGTTCTTC
TRBJ1-3 . TRBV6-6 . CASHSGNTIYF TGTGCCAGTCATTCAGGAAACACCATATATTTT
TRBJ2-5 . TRBV5-4 TRBD1 CASSHLAGQVSQETQYF TGTGCCAGCAGCCACTTGGCCGGACAGGTGTCCCAAGAGACCCAGTACTTC
TRBJ2-7 . TRBV6-6 . CASSYLGAGYEQYF TGTGCCAGCAGTTACCTGGGGGCGGGTTACGAGCAGTACTTC
TRBJ2-1 . TRBV2 TRBD2 CASSGGTSGVNEQFF TGTGCCAGCAGTGGCGGGACTAGCGGGGTCAATGAGCAGTTCTTC
TRBJ2-7 . TRBV25-1 . CASTLAGNEQYF TGTGCCAGCACCCTCGCTGGAAACGAGCAGTACTTC
TRBJ2-7 . TRBV5-5 TRBD2 CASSSGTSGGEQYF TGTGCCAGCAGCTCCGGGACTAGCGGGGGCGAGCAGTACTTC
TRBJ2-1 . TRBV30 TRBD2 CAQLAGTSYNEQFF TGTGCCCAATTAGCGGGAACGTCCTACAATGAGCAGTTCTTC
TRBJ1-4 . TRBV5-1 . CASSLSGGGNEKLFF TGCGCCAGCAGCTTGTCCGGGGGCGGAAATGAAAAACTGTTTTTT
TRBJ1-6 . TRBV7-9 . CASSPRTPLDSPLHF TGTGCCAGCAGCCCCAGGACCCCGCTGGATTCACCCCTCCACTTT
TRBJ2-7 . TRBV29-1 TRBD2 CSVGGLAGGPPYEQYF TGCAGCGTTGGGGGACTAGCGGGAGGACCCCCCTACGAGCAGTACTTC
TRBJ2-3 . TRBV7-9 TRBD2 CASSPREGSDTQYF TGTGCCAGCAGCCCGAGGGAGGGTTCAGATACGCAGTATTTT
TRBJ1-5 . TRBV28 . CASSFGGASNQPQHF TGTGCCAGCAGTTTTGGTGGGGCTAGCAATCAGCCCCAGCATTTT